This T cell receptor (beta chain) was sequenced for a study of neoadjuvant anti-PD-1 for oral cavity cancer. At the level of the study: Around day 43, patients without progression received a fourth nivolumab dose before surgery. General observations from the study: Treg/Th17 ratio rose with pretreatment blood and fell with post-treatment tumor TCRbeta clonality. Non-responders to neoadjuvant nivolumab had significantly more clonal PBMC T cells than responders. With a few patients per group, TCR findings need larger cohorts.

In the case of this clone: Its antigen is not known.

CDR3 length: 13 amino acids. V shed 5 bases and J shed 3 bases, with 8 bases lying between them. The germline V gene encodes CDR1 LNHDA and CDR2 SQIVND (reference sequence). Sequencing was performed with immunoSEQ multiplex PCR; in TCRdb, only in-frame clones are kept and a portion is missing. The sample has about 14,000 clones, about 61% seen once; the top ten hold roughly 2.4%. The sequence came from a person between 40 and 85 years old with oral cavity squamous cell carcinoma. Sequenced material: PBMCs, taken before nivolumab (anti-PD-1) treatment. The chain joins TRBV19 to TRBJ1-5; D not resolved. CDR3 sequence reads: CASSVQINQPQHF. The CDR3 region has the DNA TGTGCCAGTAGTGTTCAAATCAATCAGCCCCAGCATTTT. The full variable domain, in which reference TRBV19 and TRBJ1-5 provide the parts outside the CDR3, is DGGITQSPKYLFRKEGQNVTLSCEQNLNHDAMYWYRQDPGQGLRLIYYSQIVNDFQKGDIAEGYSVSREKKESFPLTVTSAQKNPTAFYLCASSVQINQPQHFGDGTRLSIL.